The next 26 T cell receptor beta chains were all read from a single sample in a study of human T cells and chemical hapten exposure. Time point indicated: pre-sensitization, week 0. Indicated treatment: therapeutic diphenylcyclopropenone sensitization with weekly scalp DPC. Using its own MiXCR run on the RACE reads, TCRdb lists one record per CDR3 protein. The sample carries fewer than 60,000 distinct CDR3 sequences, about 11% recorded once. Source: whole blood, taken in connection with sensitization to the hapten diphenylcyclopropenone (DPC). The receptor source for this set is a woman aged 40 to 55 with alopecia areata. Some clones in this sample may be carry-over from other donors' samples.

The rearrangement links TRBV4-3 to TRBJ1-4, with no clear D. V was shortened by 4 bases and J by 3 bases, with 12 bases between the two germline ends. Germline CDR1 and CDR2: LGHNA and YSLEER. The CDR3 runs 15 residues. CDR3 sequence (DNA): TGCGCCAGCAGCCTGTCGAGTCACTCTAATGAAAAACTGTTTTTT. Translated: CASSLSSHSNEKLFF.

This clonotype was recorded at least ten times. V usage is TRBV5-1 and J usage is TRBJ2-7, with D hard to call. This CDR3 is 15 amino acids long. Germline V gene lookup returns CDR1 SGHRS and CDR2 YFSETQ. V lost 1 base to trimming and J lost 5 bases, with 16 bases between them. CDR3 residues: CASSLPGQLVHEQYF. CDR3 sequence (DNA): TGCGCCAGCAGCTTGCCGGGTCAGTTGGTCCACGAGCAGTACTTC.

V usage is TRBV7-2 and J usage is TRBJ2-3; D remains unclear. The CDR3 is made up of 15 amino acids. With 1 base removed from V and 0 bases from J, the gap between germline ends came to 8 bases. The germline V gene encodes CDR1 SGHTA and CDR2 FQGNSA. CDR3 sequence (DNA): TGTGCCAGCAGCTTAGTTCCGGAAAGCACAGATACGCAGTATTTT. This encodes CASSLVPESTDTQYF.

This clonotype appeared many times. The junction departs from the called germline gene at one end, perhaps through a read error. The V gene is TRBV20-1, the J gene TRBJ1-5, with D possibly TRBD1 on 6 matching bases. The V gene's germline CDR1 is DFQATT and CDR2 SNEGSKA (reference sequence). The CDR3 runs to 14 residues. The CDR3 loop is CSATQGQPNLPQHF. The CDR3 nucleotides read TGCAGTGCTACCCAAGGACAGCCAAATCTGCCCCAGCATTTT.

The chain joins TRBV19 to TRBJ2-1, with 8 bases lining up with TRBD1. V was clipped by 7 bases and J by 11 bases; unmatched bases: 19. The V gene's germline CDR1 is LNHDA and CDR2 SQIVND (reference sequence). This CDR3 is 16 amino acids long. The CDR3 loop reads CASNPGADRVATKQFF. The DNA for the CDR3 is TGTGCCAGTAACCCGGGCGCGGACAGGGTGGCCACGAAGCAGTTCTTC.

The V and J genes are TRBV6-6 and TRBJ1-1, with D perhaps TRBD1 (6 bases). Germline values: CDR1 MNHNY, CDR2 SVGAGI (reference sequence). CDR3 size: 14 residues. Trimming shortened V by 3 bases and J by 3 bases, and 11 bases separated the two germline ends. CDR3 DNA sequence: TGTGCCAGCAGTTATGAGGGGGGGGACACTGAAGCTTTCTTT. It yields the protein CASSYEGGDTEAFF.

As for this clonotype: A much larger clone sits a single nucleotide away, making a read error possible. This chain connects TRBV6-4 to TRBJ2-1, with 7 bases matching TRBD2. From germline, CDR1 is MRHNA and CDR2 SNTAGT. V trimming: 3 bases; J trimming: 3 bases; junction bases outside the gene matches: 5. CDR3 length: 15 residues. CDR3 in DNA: TGTGCCAGCAGTGATGCTGGCGGGGGCTACAATGAGCAGTTCTTC. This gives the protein CASSDAGGGYNEQFF.

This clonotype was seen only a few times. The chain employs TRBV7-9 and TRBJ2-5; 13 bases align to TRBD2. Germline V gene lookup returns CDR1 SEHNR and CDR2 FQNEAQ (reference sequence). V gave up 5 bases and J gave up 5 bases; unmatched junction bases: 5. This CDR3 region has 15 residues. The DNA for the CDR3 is TGTGCCAGCAGCCAACAACTAGCGGGAGGGGAGACCCAGTACTTC. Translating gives CASSQQLAGGETQYF.

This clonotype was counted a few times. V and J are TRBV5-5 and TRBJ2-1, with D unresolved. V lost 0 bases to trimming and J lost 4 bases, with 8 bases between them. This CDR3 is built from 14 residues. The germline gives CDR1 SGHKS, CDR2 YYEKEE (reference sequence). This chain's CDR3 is CASSLVDGYNEQFF. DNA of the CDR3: TGTGCCAGCAGCTTGGTCGACGGGTACAATGAGCAGTTCTTC.

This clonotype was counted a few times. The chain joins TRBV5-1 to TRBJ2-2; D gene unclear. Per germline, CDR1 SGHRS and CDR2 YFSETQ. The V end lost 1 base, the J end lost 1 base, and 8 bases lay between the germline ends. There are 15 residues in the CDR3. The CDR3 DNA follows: TGCGCCAGCAGCTTGATGGCAGGGAACACCGGGGAGCTGTTTTTT. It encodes CASSLMAGNTGELFF.

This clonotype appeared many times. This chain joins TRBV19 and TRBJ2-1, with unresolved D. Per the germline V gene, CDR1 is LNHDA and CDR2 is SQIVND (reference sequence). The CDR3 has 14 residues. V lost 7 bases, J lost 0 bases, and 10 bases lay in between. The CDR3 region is CASKPGSSYNEQFF. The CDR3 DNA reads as TGTGCCAGTAAACCAGGTAGCTCCTACAATGAGCAGTTCTTC.

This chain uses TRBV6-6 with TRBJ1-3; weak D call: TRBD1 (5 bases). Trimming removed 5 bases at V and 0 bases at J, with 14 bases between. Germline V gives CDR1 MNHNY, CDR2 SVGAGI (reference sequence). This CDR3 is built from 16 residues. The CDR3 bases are TGTGCCAGCAGTACGCTCGCCGGGGCCTCTGGAAACACCATATATTTT. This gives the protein CASSTLAGASGNTIYF.

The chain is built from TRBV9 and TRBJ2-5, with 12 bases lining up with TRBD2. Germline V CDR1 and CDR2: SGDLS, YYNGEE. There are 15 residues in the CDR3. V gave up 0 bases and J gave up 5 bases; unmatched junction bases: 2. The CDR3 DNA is TGTGCCAGCAGCGTAGCGGGACTAGCGGGCGAGACCCAGTACTTC. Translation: CASSVAGLAGETQYF. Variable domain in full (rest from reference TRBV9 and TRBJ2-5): DSGVTQTPKHLITATGQRVTLRCSPRSGDLSVYWYQQSLDQGLQFLIQYYNGEERAKGNILERFSAQQFPDLHSELNLSSLELGDSALYFCASSVAGLAGETQYFGPGTRLLVL.

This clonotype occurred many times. The CDR3 sequence is CASSRDTANSPLHF. The DNA of the CDR3 is TGTGCCAGCAGCCGGGACACTGCTAATTCACCCCTCCACTTT. The chain employs TRBV5-4 and TRBJ1-6; D is possibly TRBD1 (6 bases). The CDR3 loop spans 14 amino acids. The V and J ends lost 4 bases and 6 bases respectively, with 11 bases between them. The germline gives CDR1 SGHNT, CDR2 YYREEE (reference sequence).

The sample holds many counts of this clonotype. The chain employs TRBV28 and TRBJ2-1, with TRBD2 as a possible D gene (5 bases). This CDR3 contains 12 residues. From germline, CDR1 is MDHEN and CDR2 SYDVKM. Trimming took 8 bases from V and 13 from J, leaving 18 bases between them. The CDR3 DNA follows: TGTGCCAGCCGGGATTGGCGTCCCAATCAGTTCTTC. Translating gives CASRDWRPNQFF.

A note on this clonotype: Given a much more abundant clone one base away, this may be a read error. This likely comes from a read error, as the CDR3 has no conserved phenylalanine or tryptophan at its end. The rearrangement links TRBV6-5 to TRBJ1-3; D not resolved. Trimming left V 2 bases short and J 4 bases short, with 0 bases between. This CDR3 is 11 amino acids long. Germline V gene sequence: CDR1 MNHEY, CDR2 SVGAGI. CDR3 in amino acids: CASSYGNTIYY. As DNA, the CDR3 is TGTGCCAGCAGTTACGGAAACACCATATATTAT.

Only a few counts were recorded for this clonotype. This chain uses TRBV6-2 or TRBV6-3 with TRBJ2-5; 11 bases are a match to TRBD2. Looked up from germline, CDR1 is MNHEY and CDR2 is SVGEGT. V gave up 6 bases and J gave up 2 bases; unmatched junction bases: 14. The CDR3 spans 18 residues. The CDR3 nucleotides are TGTGCCAGCAGCCTGGTGGGGGCACTAGCGGGGGCACAAGAGACCCAGTACTTC. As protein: CASSLVGALAGAQETQYF.

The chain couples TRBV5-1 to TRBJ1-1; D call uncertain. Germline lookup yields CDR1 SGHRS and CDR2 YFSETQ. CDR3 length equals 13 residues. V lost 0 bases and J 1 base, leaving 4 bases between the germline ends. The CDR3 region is CASSLVRNTEAFF. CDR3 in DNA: TGCGCCAGCAGCTTGGTCCGGAACACTGAAGCTTTCTTT. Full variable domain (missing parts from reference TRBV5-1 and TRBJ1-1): KAGVTQTPRYLIKTRGQQVTLSCSPISGHRSVSWYQQTPGQGLQFLFEYFSETQRNKGNFPGRFSGRQFSNSRSEMNVSTLELGDSALYLCASSLVRNTEAFFGQGTRLTVV.

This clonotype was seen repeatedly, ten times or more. The CDR3 region is CASSSETGWRGYGYTF. The CDR3 DNA follows: TGTGCCAGCAGCTCGGAGACAGGGTGGAGGGGCTATGGCTACACCTTC. The V and J genes are TRBV7-9 and TRBJ1-2; 7 bases are a match to TRBD1. Looked up from germline, CDR1 is SEHNR and CDR2 is FQNEAQ (reference sequence). The CDR3 has 16 residues. J gave up 4 bases and V 4 bases, and 12 bases lay outside the gene matches.

CDR3 nucleotides: TGTGCCATCAGACAGTGGGAGGGCACTGAAGCTTTCTTT. It encodes CAIRQWEGTEAFF. This chain connects TRBV10-3 to TRBJ1-1; D is unclear. The CDR3 spans 13 residues. With 6 bases removed from V and 4 bases from J, the gap between germline ends came to 12 bases. Per the germline V gene, CDR1 is ENHRY and CDR2 is SYGVKD.

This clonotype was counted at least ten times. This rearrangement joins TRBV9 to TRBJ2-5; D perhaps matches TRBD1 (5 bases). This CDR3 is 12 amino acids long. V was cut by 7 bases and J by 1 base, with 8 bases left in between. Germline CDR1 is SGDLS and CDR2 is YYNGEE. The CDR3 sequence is CASAGPQETQYF. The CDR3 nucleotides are TGTGCCAGCGCAGGGCCCCAAGAGACCCAGTACTTC.

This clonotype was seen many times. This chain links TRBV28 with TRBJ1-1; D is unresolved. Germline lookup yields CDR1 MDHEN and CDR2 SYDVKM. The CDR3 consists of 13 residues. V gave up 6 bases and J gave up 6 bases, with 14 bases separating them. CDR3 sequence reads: CASRVAGSPEAFF. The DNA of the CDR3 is TGTGCCAGCAGGGTGGCGGGGTCCCCTGAAGCTTTCTTT.

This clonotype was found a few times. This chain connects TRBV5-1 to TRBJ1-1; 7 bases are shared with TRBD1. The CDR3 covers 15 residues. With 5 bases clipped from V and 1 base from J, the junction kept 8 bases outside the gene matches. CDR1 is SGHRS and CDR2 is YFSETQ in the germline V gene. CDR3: CASSDVQGRNTEAFF. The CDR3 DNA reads TGCGCCAGCAGTGACGTACAGGGGAGGAACACTGAAGCTTTCTTT.

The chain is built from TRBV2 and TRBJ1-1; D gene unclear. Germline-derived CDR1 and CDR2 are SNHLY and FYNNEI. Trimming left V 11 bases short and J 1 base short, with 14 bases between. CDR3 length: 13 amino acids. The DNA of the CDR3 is TGTGCCGGCTCACGCGAGGAGAACACTGAAGCTTTCTTT. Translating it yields CAGSREENTEAFF.

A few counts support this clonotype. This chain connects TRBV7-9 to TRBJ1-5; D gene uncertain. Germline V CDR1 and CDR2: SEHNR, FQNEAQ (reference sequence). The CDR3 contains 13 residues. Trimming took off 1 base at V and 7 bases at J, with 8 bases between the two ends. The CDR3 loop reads CASSLGGEQPQHF. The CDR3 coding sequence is TGTGCCAGCAGCTTAGGGGGAGAGCAGCCCCAGCATTTT. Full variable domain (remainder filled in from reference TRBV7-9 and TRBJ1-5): DTGVSQNPRHKITKRGQNVTFRCDPISEHNRLYWYRQTLGQGPEFLTYFQNEAQLEKSRLLSDRFSAERPKGSFSTLEIQRTEQGDSAMYLCASSLGGEQPQHFGDGTRLSIL.

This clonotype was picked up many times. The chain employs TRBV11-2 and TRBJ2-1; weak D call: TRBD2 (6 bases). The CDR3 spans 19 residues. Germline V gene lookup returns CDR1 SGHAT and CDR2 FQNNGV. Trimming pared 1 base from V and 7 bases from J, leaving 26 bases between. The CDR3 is CASSLVLGSAKTEGNEQFF. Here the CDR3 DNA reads TGTGCCAGCAGCTTAGTGCTTGGTAGCGCCAAGACGGAGGGTAATGAGCAGTTCTTC. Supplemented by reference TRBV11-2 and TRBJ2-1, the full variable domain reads EAGVAQSPRYKIIEKRQSVAFWCNPISGHATLYWYQQILGQGPKLLIQFQNNGVVDDSQLPKDRFSAERLKGVDSTLKIQPAKLEDSAVYLCASSLVLGSAKTEGNEQFFGPGTRLTVL.